The rows below give T cell receptor beta chains drawn from one sample of a study of CD8 T cells in Susac syndrome. TCRdb passed the immunoSEQ multiplex PCR reads through MiXCR, listing each CDR3 protein once. This repertoire shows over 95,000 distinct CDR3 sequences, about nine tenths found once; its top ten account for about 0.15%. The sample consisted of CD4+ T cells from PBMCs. The receptors originated from a human donor in good health. CDR3s include the opening cysteine and the closing phenylalanine or tryptophan. D genes are given only for firm matches. Some rows mark clone size as missing; the rest say once, few, many or name a class of expanded clone.

clone size	V gene	J gene	D gene	CDR3 protein	CDR3 DNA
-	TRBV7-3	TRBJ2-1	TRBD2	CASSLSPSGTYNEQFF	TGTGCCAGCAGCTTAAGCCCCAGCGGGACTTACAATGAGCAGTTCTTC
-	TRBV12-3/TRBV12-4	TRBJ1-2	-	CASSLPGQGRYGYTF	TGTGCCAGCAGTCTCCCGGGGCAGGGAAGATATGGCTACACCTTC
-	TRBV6-6	TRBJ1-1	-	CASMPGTSNTEAFF	TGTGCCAGCATGCCGGGAACATCGAACACTGAAGCTTTCTTT
-	TRBV3-1	TRBJ2-3	-	CASSGGGIYTDTQYF	TGTGCCAGCAGCGGAGGCGGGATCTACACAGATACGCAGTATTTT
-	TRBV10-2	TRBJ2-1	-	CASTDRGSPNEQFF	TGCGCCAGCACCGATAGGGGTAGCCCTAATGAGCAGTTCTTC
-	TRBV5-4	TRBJ2-5	TRBD1	CASSLGGQGRQETQYF	TGTGCCAGCAGCTTGGGGGGACAGGGTCGACAAGAGACCCAGTACTTC
once	TRBV11-2	TRBJ2-1	TRBD2	CASSLVGAGGLYNEQFF	TGTGCCAGCAGCTTAGTTGGGGCGGGAGGCCTATACAATGAGCAGTTCTTC
-	TRBV20-1	TRBJ2-1	-	CSARTSGAMAYNEQFF	TGCAGTGCTAGGACCTCAGGGGCCATGGCTTACAATGAGCAGTTCTTC
-	TRBV7-9	TRBJ2-7	-	CASSFRDEEQYF	TGTGCCAGCAGCTTCCGGGATGAAGAGCAGTACTTC
-	TRBV7-2	TRBJ2-5	-	CASSLSTEMYQETQYF	TGTGCCAGCAGCTTATCCACAGAGATGTACCAAGAGACCCAGTACTTC
-	TRBV21-1	TRBJ1-2	-	CAARSGYTF	TGTGCCGCCAGGTCTGGCTACACCTTC
-	TRBV7-9	TRBJ2-7	-	CASSSLAGTAYEQYF	TGTGCCAGCAGCTCCCTGGCAGGGACTGCATACGAGCAGTACTTC
few	TRBV5-1	TRBJ2-5	-	CASSLGSRETQYF	TGCGCCAGCAGCTTGGGTAGCAGAGAGACCCAGTACTTC
-	TRBV4-1	TRBJ2-3	-	CASSQVREDTQYF	TGCGCCAGCAGCCAAGTTAGGGAGGATACGCAGTATTTT
-	TRBV5-6	TRBJ2-1	-	CASSLEQTFYNEQFF	TGTGCCAGCAGCTTGGAACAAACCTTCTACAATGAGCAGTTCTTC
-	TRBV4-3	TRBJ2-2	TRBD2	CASSQVVAGGSGELFF	TGCGCCAGCAGCCAAGTGGTAGCGGGAGGGTCCGGGGAGCTGTTTTTT